This T cell receptor beta chain was profiled in a study of blood T cell repertoires in COVID-19 (dated by TCRdb to the early 2020s). Background on the whole study: The collaborator samples originated in the United States, Italy and Spain and spanned the acute and convalescent phases of COVID-19. The prospective study material was composed of cDNA or gDNA derived from T cells, B-cell-depleted T cells, or PBMCs. The dataset comprised deeply sampled blood TCRbeta repertoires from subjects exposed to, actively infected with, or recovered from COVID-19. The repertoires were released in a freely available public database meant as a resource for research on the immune response to SARS-CoV-2. The samples were drawn from the first 160 participants of the ongoing ImmuneRACE study and from under 1,500 subjects provided by 6 global collaborators. The sample metadata nearly always contained a de-identified subject ID, COVID-19 status, age in years and sex. HLA class I and class II types, where available, came from metadata supplied by the sample provider rather than from assay-based typing. Overall results and qualifications from the work: The amount of clinical and demographic metadata varied by source and participant and was provided uncurated.

In the prospective study, participants were 18 to 89 years old, resided in about two dozen geographic areas of the United States, and were enrolled through a virtual design. In the prospective study, participants were assigned to cohorts based on the clinical history participants reported in a screening survey and a study questionnaire. For ImmuneRACE Cohort 3, a participant was defined as recovered based on two consecutive negative NP/OP PCR tests, clearance by a healthcare professional, or resolution of symptoms. Each participant in the prospective study had whole blood, serum and a nasopharyngeal or oropharyngeal swab collected by mobile phlebotomists. Over an approximately 2-month period, participants in the prospective study had the option of providing additional blood draws and questionnaires. Blood samples from the prospective study were shipped frozen or at room temperature prior to DNA extraction.

Comment on this clone: It lacks a known antigen. Base qualities were left out, and no much larger clone turns up one base away.

TCRbeta CDR3 regions were amplified from genomic DNA by means of the immunoSEQ Assay, a bias-controlled multiplex PCR. For the original study's pipeline: Nucleated cell counts per sample were estimated from amplification of reference gene primers within the assay. Sequence reads were collapsed and filtered to measure the absolute abundance of every unique TCRbeta CDR3 rearrangement. For each sample, productive Simpson clonality was calculated as the square root of Simpson's diversity index over productive rearrangements. TCRdb's version of the immuneACCESS table is confined to in-frame rearrangements and falls short of the full clone set. An unresolved V gene accounts for under half of the shortfall where checked; the remainder is of unknown origin. V and J calls plus clone size are reproduced from that table; the DNA served to infer D and trimming. In all, the sample holds roughly 180,000 clones, and around 83% of those were seen once. The leading ten clones occupy about 6.3% of the sample.

Sample: PBMCs or T cells enriched from blood (not recorded which). This clonotype was sampled from a man aged 35 to 55 who had recovered from COVID-19.

Read as DNA, the sequence is TGTGCCAGCAGTCAGGTGGGAGAGACCCAGTACTTC. Translated, this is CASSQVGETQYF. The chain was built from TRBV6-5 and TRBJ2-5; no D gene is confidently identified. The CDR3, cysteine through phenylalanine, is 12 amino acids long. Just the 36-base CDR3 DNA is kept, in frame starting at base 1. The CDR1 and CDR2 encoded by the germline V gene are MNHEY and SVGAGI. Trimming costs V 5 bases and J 4 bases, and their ends lie 8 bases apart.